These 2 T cell receptor beta chains share one sample of origin, sequenced in a study of sequential checkpoint blockade in melanoma. Treatment: randomized to nivolumab then ipilimumab (arm A) or the reverse (arm B). TCRdb keeps only in-frame clones here, not all; method: immunoSEQ multiplex PCR. The sample records more than 15,000 clones, about four fifths being singletons. The specimen was CD8+ T cells sorted from blood (inferred from file names), collected from a patient given nivolumab and ipilimumab in sequence. These receptors originate from a human donor with melanoma.

This clone occurred a few times. This chain links TRBV5-1 with TRBJ1-1, with 9 bases aligning to TRBD1. The CDR3 sequence is 16 residues long. Germline V gene lookup returns CDR1 SGHRS and CDR2 YFSETQ. With V trimmed by 4 bases and J by 4 bases, 11 bases remained unmatched. The CDR3 DNA follows: TGCGCCAGCAGCCGATTACAGGGGGCTGGATTCACTGAAGCTTTCTTT. The encoded protein is CASSRLQGAGFTEAFF.

The gene calls are TRBV28 and TRBJ1-1; D might be TRBD1 (5 bases). Germline V gene sequence: CDR1 MDHEN, CDR2 SYDVKM. V was trimmed by 7 bases and J by 9 bases, leaving 15 bases between them. This CDR3 has 12 residues. CDR3 nucleotides: TGTGCCAGCACCCCTGGGGGGGAGCAAGCTTTCTTT. As protein: CASTPGGEQAFF.